This TCR beta chain was captured by sequencing in a study of T cell responses to AZD1222 COVID-19 vaccine. The overall study: Pooled samples include second doses given at about 4 or 12 weeks.

Assay: immunoSEQ multiplex PCR; the TCRdb copy retains only in-frame clones and omits some. The sample records 95,000 to 100,000 clones, around 83% being singletons. The ends lost 2 bases at V and 10 bases at J; junction bases unmatched: 9. CDR1 and CDR2 from the germline V gene are SGHNT and YYREEE (reference sequence). CDR3 length: 15 amino acids. Findings and caveats of the study: Repertoires were obtained only post-peak T cell response. Donors were chiefly white British, with a greater number of females, and clonal diversity was perhaps underestimated.

This clone is a singleton in its sample. The antigen remains unidentified. The receptor was derived from an adult in good health. This chain links TRBV5-4 with TRBJ2-1, with 10 bases matching TRBD1. Sequences were derived from peripheral blood, sampled on day 0 of AZD1222 vaccination. The CDR3 bases are TGTGCCAGCAGCTTAACCGGGACAGGGGTCGGCGAGCAGTTCTTC. As protein: CASSLTGTGVGEQFF.